This T cell receptor (beta chain) emerged from a study of CD4 T cells in relation to SARS-CoV-2 and coronaviruses (dated by TCRdb to the early 2020s). In terms of the full investigation: In the ViraFEST assay, PBMCs were cultured with antigen for around eleven days, after which TCR beta CDR3s were sequenced to identify antigen-specific clonal expansions. The negative reference condition was either a culture with an HIV-1 Nef peptide pool or a culture with no peptide. Shared crossreactive spike epitopes were mapped to their HLA restriction using patient-derived lymphoblastoid cell lines. At the level of individual TCR clonotypes, the study measured memory CD4+ T cell crossreactivity between SARS-CoV-2 spike protein and common cold coronavirus spike proteins. The Adaptive Biotechnologies TCR-sequencing kit was used to sequence samples from three pre-COVID donors and the naive versus memory experiments, while other data came from Illumina-based sequencing. For other donors in the study, expansion assays were sequenced with a different, Illumina-based TCR-beta assay.

What the authors observed across the whole study: Significantly weaker SARS-CoV-2-driven expansion was shown by crossreactive clones than by monoreactive clones, consistent with antigenic imprinting. No donor contributed both pre-pandemic and post-infection samples, which limited tracing the source of pre-existing responses. Roughly 64% of donors had memory CD4+ clonotypes that crossrecognized SARS-CoV-2 and at least one common cold coronavirus spike. Crossreactivity analysis centred on spike protein, so crossreactivity against other viral proteins was not assessed. The study was constrained by small numbers of patients and of tested TCRs.

Of note for this clone: No cognate antigen has been identified for it. Within one base of it there is no much larger clone, and no base qualities were kept.

CD4+ T cells from unexposed donors were collected before the COVID-19 pandemic (2011-2018). After about 9 days of culture, CD4+ T cells were isolated with the EasySep CD4+ T cell isolation kit. As cell number allowed, CD4+ T cells from unexposed donors were tested for reactivity to SARS-CoV-2 S and N and to four common cold coronavirus spike pools. Each well received approximately 2 million PBMCs, cultured in IMDM supplemented with about 4.5% human AB serum and about 9.2 IU/ml IL-2. Half of the culture medium was replaced with fresh IL-2-containing medium on days 3 and 7. Triplicate replicate wells were generally used for each peptide culture condition. Leukapheresis product for the unexposed donors was bought commercially. Ficoll-Paque PLUS gradient centrifugation was used to isolate PBMCs from either whole blood or leukapheresis product. PBMCs were either used fresh in the expansion assay or cryopreserved at -140 degrees C. The QIAamp Micro DNA Kit was used to extract genomic DNA from the CD4+ T cells.

From the cysteine up to the phenylalanine, the CDR3 has a length of 13 residues. The kept DNA is CDR3 alone, 39 bases in frame from the first base. Germline trimming: 8 bases from V, 5 bases from J; junction bases outside gene matches: 4. Libraries came from the immunoSEQ multiplex PCR assay. Per the authors' processing: Preprocessing removed nonproductive sequences and CDR3s not starting with C, not ending with F or W, or shorter than 7 amino acids. Antigen-specific clonotypes were called with the MANAFEST web app on the basis of expansion relative to the reference and to other culture wells. A clone counted as positive if significantly expanded in 2 of 3 replicate wells versus the reference culture at FDR below 0.05. To be called positive, a clone also had to show significant expansion compared with every other tandem well and an odds ratio greater than 5. After three terminal residues were trimmed from each end, CDR3 homology was quantified as pairwise Levenshtein distance using the stringdist R package. Here the immuneACCESS table is served through TCRdb, limited to in-frame sequences with V and J called. Missing clones are a known gap in these copies; in checked studies unresolved V genes cover under half, and the rest lacks a known reason. The DNA was the basis for D and trimming; V, J and clone size are from that table. The sample table contains 20,000 to 25,000 clones; only one count was recorded for about 69% of them. The leading ten clones occupy 8% to 13% of the sample.

Recombination linked TRBV12-3 or TRBV12-4 to TRBJ1-1; a stretch of 11 junction bases matches TRBD1. Sequencing was performed on CD4+ T cells from PBMCs, cultured in vitro. This sequence originates from a human donor in good health. CDR3 protein: CASVGQGATEAFF. The nucleotide sequence is given as TGTGCCAGCGTCGGACAGGGGGCTACTGAAGCTTTCTTT.